Following are 9 T cell receptor beta chains from one sample sequenced in a study of cytomegalovirus exposure and HLA in healthy donors. Primers for the PCR totalled 60 Vbeta and 13 Jbeta. Only in-frame clones appear in the TCRdb table, and some are missing; sequencing was by immunoSEQ multiplex PCR. The sample yields some 150,000 clones, around four fifths seen once. Input material: PBMCs. These TCRs come from a woman between 40 and 55 years old in good health and CMV-seronegative.

This sequence joins TRBV5-8 and TRBJ2-5; TRBD2 matches 8 bases. Germline V lookup: CDR1 SGHTS, CDR2 YDEGEE. V lost 3 bases, J lost 3 bases, and 10 bases stayed unmatched. The CDR3 has 16 residues. In nucleotides, the CDR3 is TGTGCCAGCAGCTCGGGGGTAGCGGGGCACGAAGAGACCCAGTACTTC. Its translation: CASSSGVAGHEETQYF.

This chain links TRBV4-3 with TRBJ1-4; the match to TRBD1 covers 7 bases. This CDR3 region has 17 residues. The V gene's germline CDR1 is LGHNA and CDR2 YSLEER. The J segment lost 7 bases and the V segment lost 0 bases, leaving 11 bases of the junction unmatched. This CDR3 is CASSQDRVDAGGEKLFF. The CDR3 bases are TGCGCCAGCAGCCAAGATCGTGTTGATGCAGGGGGTGAAAAACTGTTTTTT.

V usage is TRBV27 and J usage is TRBJ1-1; D perhaps matches TRBD1 (5 bases). Trimming took off 6 bases at V and 0 bases at J, with 17 bases between the two ends. From germline, CDR1 is MNHEY and CDR2 SMNVEV (reference sequence). The CDR3 has 16 residues. CDR3 sequence reads: CASSRRGPIMNTEAFF. CDR3 in DNA: TGTGCCAGCAGCCGGCGGGGACCGATCATGAACACTGAAGCTTTCTTT.

The gene calls are TRBV30 and TRBJ1-2, with no clear D. In germline, CDR1 is GTSNPN, CDR2 SVGIG (reference sequence). Trimming shortened V by 8 bases and J by 5 bases, and 15 bases separated the two germline ends. This CDR3 region has 12 residues. This CDR3 reads CAVPHRRYGYTF. The CDR3 region has the DNA TGTGCCGTACCCCACCGCAGGTATGGCTACACCTTC.

The chain combines TRBV7-8 with TRBJ1-5, with D perhaps matching TRBD1 (6 bases). The germline gives CDR1 SGHVS, CDR2 FQNEAQ. This CDR3 spans 17 amino acids. Trimming removed 0 bases from V and 2 bases from J, with 14 bases in between. This chain's CDR3 is CASSLASSAGGNQPQHF. The CDR3, as DNA: TGTGCCAGCAGCTTAGCAAGTTCGGCAGGGGGCAATCAGCCCCAGCATTTT.

This clone was seen a single time. This chain links TRBV28 with TRBJ1-2; tentative D call: TRBD1 (5 bases). This CDR3 is 12 amino acids long. Germline V lookup: CDR1 MDHEN, CDR2 SYDVKM. Between the trimmed V and J ends, which lost 8 bases and 4 bases, there was a span of 11 bases. CDR3 region: CASGGGTYGYTF. CDR3 coding DNA: TGTGCCAGCGGGGGAGGGACCTATGGCTACACCTTC.

V is TRBV27 and J is TRBJ1-1; D is possibly TRBD1 (5 bases). CDR1 is MNHEY, CDR2 SMNVEV, per germline (reference sequence). This CDR3 spans 16 amino acids. V lost 1 base, J lost 4 bases, and 16 bases lay in between. CDR3 sequence (DNA): TGTGCCAGCAGTTTATGGAGGGACCGTATGAGCACTGAAGCTTTCTTT. Amino acid sequence: CASSLWRDRMSTEAFF.

The chain carries TRBV12-5 and TRBJ2-2, with TRBD1 identical over 8 bases. From germline, CDR1 is LGHNT and CDR2 FRNRAP. The CDR3 consists of 18 residues. V was clipped by 0 bases and J by 4 bases; unmatched bases: 10. DNA of the CDR3: TGTGCTAGTGGTTTGGTCCTCGGACAGGGAATGAGCACCGGGGAGCTGTTTTTT. Translation gives CASGLVLGQGMSTGELFF.

This chain joins TRBV18 and TRBJ1-6; D perhaps matches TRBD1 (5 bases). Germline-derived CDR1 and CDR2 are KGHSH and LQKENI. The V end lost 2 bases, the J end lost 7 bases, and 12 bases lay between the germline ends. CDR3 size: 15 residues. The CDR3 protein is CASSPGAHNNSPLHF. DNA of the CDR3: TGTGCCAGCTCACCAGGGGCTCATAACAATTCACCCCTCCACTTT. The entire variable domain, with the rest obtained from reference TRBV18 and TRBJ1-6, is as follows: NAGVMQNPRHLVRRRGQEARLRCSPMKGHSHVYWYRQLPEEGLKFMVYLQKENIIDESGMPKERFSAEFPKEGPSILRIQQVVRGDSAAYFCASSPGAHNNSPLHFGNGTRLTVT.